Sequencing of this T cell receptor (beta chain) was carried out in a study of T cells in localized non-small cell lung cancer. Study-wide findings and caveats: Blood T cell density predicted longer survival; adjacent-lung clonality, shorter. The highest T cell clonality was in uninvolved adjacent lung, above tumor.

On this clone: Antigen specificity is unknown.

This CDR3 has 13 amino acids. Trimming removed 3 bases from V and 2 bases from J, with 8 bases in between. Germline CDR1 LNHDA, CDR2 SQIVND (reference sequence). Sequenced by immunoSEQ multiplex PCR; TCRdb stores in-frame clones only, minus some. The profile shows roughly 71,000 clones, around 85% of them singletons. The chain couples TRBV19 to TRBJ2-7; D assignment may be TRBD1 or TRBD2 (5 bases each). The receptor comes from a male donor aged 60 or older with stage III squamous cell lung carcinoma. The source material was peripheral blood, sampled before any cancer treatment. The CDR3 DNA reads as TGTGCCAGTAGTATGCCGGGGCCCTACGAGCAGTACTTC. It encodes CASSMPGPYEQYF.